This T cell receptor beta chain is from a study of blood T cell repertoires in COVID-19. Turning to the study itself: Material from acute and convalescent COVID-19 was sourced from the United States, Italy and Spain. PBMCs, B-cell-depleted T cells, or T cells provided the cDNA or gDNA that made up the material.

Study processing details: Amplification from reference gene primers served as the basis for estimated nucleated cell counts. Measured with immunoSEQ multiplex PCR; TCRdb has only the in-frame clones, and not every one. The DNA was the basis for D and trimming; V, J and clone size are from that table. There are 150,000 to 190,000 clones in the sample; 65% to 85% occur only once, and about 3.8% lies in the top ten. The V gene lost 1 base and the J gene lost 1 base, with 13 bases spanning the gap. CDR1 and CDR2 from the germline V gene are SEHNR and FQNEAQ (reference sequence). The CDR3 extends over 16 amino acids.

The V call is TRBV7-9, the J call TRBJ1-1, with no clear D. Sequencing input: peripheral blood. The clonotype was recovered from an elderly woman with acute or convalescent COVID-19. In nucleotides, the CDR3 is TGTGCCAGCAGCTTAGTTGCGTGGGAGGGGAACACTGAAGCTTTCTTT. Translated: CASSLVAWEGNTEAFF.